Included here is one T cell receptor (beta chain) sequence, with context. What it recognizes is unknown. In germline, CDR1 is SNHLY, CDR2 FYNNEI. The CDR3 length is 14 residues. V was pared by 2 bases and J by 6 bases, with 11 bases between. Reverse transcribed after extraction, RNA yielded cDNA as the sequencing template. Generated by immunoSEQ multiplex PCR, the TCRdb table keeps only in-frame clones and is missing some. The table lists about 150,000 clones, more than 40% of them singletons. These data belong to a study of CD8+ T cells in alopecia areata. Overall study results and limits: Normal scalp showed lower clonality than lesional scalp, especially alopecia totalis/universalis.

The chain joins TRBV2 to TRBJ1-5; no definite D call. Sequenced sample: CD4+ T cells sorted from blood. This TCR was recovered from a human donor with alopecia areata. The CDR3 protein is CASSEKLAGQPQHF. The CDR3 DNA is TGTGCCAGCAGTGAAAAACTGGCAGGTCAGCCCCAGCATTTT.